This passage covers 26 T cell receptor beta chains from one sample sequenced in a study of T cells in Graves' hyperthyroidism and ophthalmopathy. Authors of the study amplified TCR beta CDR3 regions from RNA transcripts. First-round RT-PCR targeting the TCR CDR3 was performed with the HTBI primer set. A single record per CDR3 protein comes from TCRdb applying MiXCR to the multiplex PCR reads. The sample holds a few hundred thousand distinct CDR3 sequences; more than 45% are singletons and the top ten take around 8%. Sequencing was performed on peripheral blood or thyroid tissue (not recorded which). The receptors were gathered from a woman aged 18-30 years with Graves' hyperthyroidism.

This clonotype was recorded once. The V and J genes are TRBV24-1 and TRBJ2-6; D remains ambiguous. Germline CDR1 KGHDR, CDR2 SFDVKD. Trimming took off 5 bases at V and 3 bases at J, with 7 bases between the two ends. The CDR3 covers 14 residues. CDR3 coding DNA: TGTGCCACCAGTGCCTTCTTTGGGGCCAACGTCCTGACTTTC. This codes for CATSAFFGANVLTF.

This chain uses TRBV20-1 with TRBJ2-6; tentatively, D is TRBD1 or TRBD2 (5 bases each). V lost 2 bases, J lost 0 bases, and 26 bases lay in between. CDR1 and CDR2 from the germline V gene are DFQATT and SNEGSKA (reference sequence). This CDR3 contains 21 residues. This CDR3 reads CSARTSVRGLNRLSGANVLTF. In DNA, the CDR3 is TGCAGTGCTAGAACGTCCGTGAGGGGCCTGAACCGACTCTCTGGGGCCAACGTCCTGACTTTC.

The chain couples TRBV6-4 to TRBJ1-1; the D gene is possibly TRBD1 (5 bases). CDR1 MRHNA and CDR2 SNTAGT come from the germline V gene. The CDR3 extends over 16 amino acids. The V end was cut by 8 bases, the J end by 7 bases, with 26 bases between. The CDR3 bases are TGTGCCAGCTCACCAGCCGCGGGACCCCCGGTGAGTGAAGCTTTCTTT. Translated, it gives CASSPAAGPPVSEAFF.

Ten or more counts support this clonotype. The gene calls are TRBV12-3 or TRBV12-4 and TRBJ2-2; 11 positions agree with TRBD2. V gave up 5 bases and J gave up 2 bases; unmatched junction bases: 10. This CDR3 contains 18 residues. CDR3 sequence reads: CASSMLLAGGINTGELFF. The DNA of the CDR3 is TGTGCCAGCAGTATGCTCCTAGCGGGAGGCATCAACACCGGGGAGCTGTTTTTT.

The chain is built from TRBV29-1 and TRBJ2-5, with D possibly being TRBD1 or TRBD2 (5 bases each). Trimming removed 4 bases at V and 2 bases at J, with 11 bases between. CDR3 length equals 13 residues. Germline CDR1 is SQVTM and CDR2 is ANQGSEA. The CDR3 loop is CSVVMWGQETQYF. Written as DNA, the CDR3 is TGCAGCGTTGTGATGTGGGGGCAAGAGACCCAGTACTTC. The full variable domain, with the rest looked up from reference TRBV29-1 and TRBJ2-5, is SAVISQKPSRDICQRGTSLTIQCQVDSQVTMMFWYRQQPGQSLTLIATANQGSEATYESGFVIDKFPISRPNLTFSTLTVSNMSPEDSSIYLCSVVMWGQETQYFGPGTRLLVL.

This chain links TRBV2 with TRBJ2-2, with D unclear. Germline V gene sequence: CDR1 SNHLY, CDR2 FYNNEI. Trimming pared 4 bases from V and 11 bases from J, leaving 11 bases between. CDR3 length: 12 amino acids. The CDR3 coding sequence is TGTGCCAGCAGTGTATCGGGCGATGAGCTGTTTTTT. Its protein product is CASSVSGDELFF.

The chain combines TRBV6-4 with TRBJ2-7; 11 nucleotides line up with TRBD2. The CDR3 has 16 amino acids. Germline CDR1 and CDR2: MRHNA and SNTAGT. Trimming cost V 5 bases and J 2 bases; bases outside gene matches: 8. For the CDR3, the DNA is TGTGCCAGCAGTTACCTGACTAGCGGGAAGGCCTACGAGCAGTACTTC. Amino acid sequence: CASSYLTSGKAYEQYF.

The chain links TRBV24-1 to TRBJ2-3; 14 bases are a match to TRBD2. CDR1 and CDR2 (germline): KGHDR, SFDVKD. The CDR3 has 18 residues. V lost 3 bases to trimming and J lost 5 bases; unmatched junction nucleotides: 9. CDR3 sequence (DNA): TGTGCCACCAGTGATCCCCTGGGACTAGCGGGAGAGGGAGATACGCAGTATTTT. Its translation is CATSDPLGLAGEGDTQYF.

This chain joins TRBV5-4 and TRBJ2-1; D might be TRBD1 or TRBD2, each matching 5 bases. Germline CDR1 reads SGHNT; CDR2 reads YYREEE (reference sequence). Trimming cost V 7 bases and J 0 bases, with 20 bases left between them. The CDR3 loop spans 17 amino acids. In DNA, the CDR3 is TGTGCCAGCTCCCAGGGCGTCGCGGGTAGCTCCTACAATGAGCAGTTCTTC. It codes for CASSQGVAGSSYNEQFF.

The chain uses TRBV29-1 and TRBJ1-5; 7 nucleotides match TRBD1. There are 12 residues in the CDR3. CDR1 and CDR2 from the germline V gene are SQVTM and ANQGSEA. The CDR3 region is CRPTGSNQPQHF. For the CDR3, the DNA is TGCAGGCCGACAGGGAGCAATCAGCCCCAGCATTTT.

About this clonotype: A read error is possible here, since a much larger clone lies one base away. The chain links TRBV25-1 to TRBJ2-2, with 7 positions matching TRBD1. The germline CDR1 and CDR2 sequences are MGHDK and SYGVNS. The CDR3 is 15 residues long. J lost 3 bases, V lost 10 bases, and 11 bases had no gene match. DNA of the CDR3: TGTGCCACCTCCGTGACAGGGAAGGACACCGGGGAGCTGTTTTTT. Translation: CATSVTGKDTGELFF.

The rearrangement uses TRBV20-1 and TRBJ1-2; D remains unclear. Per the germline V gene, CDR1 is DFQATT and CDR2 is SNEGSKA (reference sequence). V was pared by 3 bases and J by 7 bases, with 18 bases between. The CDR3 covers 14 residues. This CDR3 is CSASGSQTILGYTF. For the CDR3, the DNA is TGCAGTGCTAGTGGTTCGCAGACCATCCTTGGCTACACCTTC.

This clonotype was seen only a few times. This chain connects TRBV18 to TRBJ1-6; a possible D gene is TRBD1 (5 bases). V was clipped by 1 base and J by 13 bases, with 8 bases between them. CDR3 length: 12 residues. In germline, CDR1 is KGHSH, CDR2 LQKENI. CDR3 coding DNA: TGTGCCAGCTCACCACGGGGGGACCCCCTCCACTTT. It yields the protein CASSPRGDPLHF.

V gene TRBV20-1 combines with J gene TRBJ1-3; no definite D call. Per the germline V gene, CDR1 is DFQATT and CDR2 is SNEGSKA (reference sequence). Between the trimmed V and J ends, which lost 0 bases and 4 bases, there was a span of 7 bases. CDR3 length: 13 residues. CDR3 DNA sequence: TGCAGTGCTAGAGATTCCCGCGGAAACACCATATATTTT. This gives the protein CSARDSRGNTIYF.

This clonotype has only one observation. The rearrangement links TRBV7-2 to TRBJ2-7; D is possibly TRBD2 (6 bases). The CDR3 is made up of 13 amino acids. Germline V CDR1 and CDR2: SGHTA, FQGNSA. V was trimmed by 7 bases and J by 3 bases, leaving 13 bases between them. The CDR3 nucleotides read TGTGCCAGCACCCACGGGGGATTCTACGAGCAGTACTTC. Its protein is CASTHGGFYEQYF.

The chain links TRBV7-9 to TRBJ1-1, with D perhaps TRBD1 (6 bases). The CDR3 loop spans 13 amino acids. CDR1 SEHNR and CDR2 FQNEAQ come from the germline V gene (reference sequence). Trimming removed 2 bases at V and 8 bases at J, with 12 bases between. The DNA of the CDR3 is TGTGCCAGCAGCTTAACGAACAGGGACGAAGCTTTCTTT. Protein: CASSLTNRDEAFF.

This clonotype showed up many times. The genes are TRBV6-5 and TRBJ2-7, with 9 bases lining up with TRBD2. The V gene end was trimmed by 6 bases and the J gene end by 4 bases; junction bases not matched to a gene: 4. Looked up from germline, CDR1 is MNHEY and CDR2 is SVGAGI. CDR3 length: 13 residues. The chain's CDR3 is CASRTSGPYEQYF. CDR3 in DNA: TGTGCCAGCAGGACTAGCGGTCCATACGAGCAGTACTTC.

This clonotype has ten or more counts. V and J are TRBV5-6 and TRBJ2-7; D remains unclear. Germline assignment: CDR1 SGHDT and CDR2 YYEEEE. Trimming left V 0 bases short and J 0 bases short, with 10 bases between. This CDR3 is 15 amino acids long. This CDR3 is CASSLAPLYSYEQYF. CDR3 nucleotide sequence: TGTGCCAGCAGCTTGGCGCCCCTTTACTCCTACGAGCAGTACTTC.

Notes on this clonotype: One base away lies a much larger clone, so this may be a sequencing read error. The chain carries TRBV2 and TRBJ2-7, with D tentatively TRBD1 (6 bases). The germline CDR1 and CDR2 sequences are SNHLY and FYNNEI. The CDR3 extends over 11 amino acids. V dropped 10 bases and J dropped 6 bases, with 13 bases sitting between them. The CDR3 reads CANRTGIEQYF. The CDR3 nucleotides read TGTGCCAACAGAACAGGGATCGAGCAGTACTTC.

The V gene is TRBV29-1, the J gene TRBJ1-1; 8 positions agree with TRBD1. The V gene end was trimmed by 3 bases and the J gene end by 7 bases; junction bases not matched to a gene: 10. This CDR3 spans 14 amino acids. Germline V gene lookup returns CDR1 SQVTM and CDR2 ANQGSEA. The CDR3 DNA is TGCAGCGTTGATGAGACAGGGGCTGCCGATGAAGCTTTCTTT. Translating it yields CSVDETGAADEAFF.

This clonotype was seen at least ten times. The V gene is TRBV7-9, the J gene TRBJ1-2, with TRBD1 matching over 7 bases. This CDR3 spans 16 amino acids. Germline V gene lookup returns CDR1 SEHNR and CDR2 FQNEAQ (reference sequence). Trimming cost V 1 base and J 0 bases; bases outside gene matches: 5. CDR3 in DNA: TGTGCCAGCAGCTTAGATGACAGGGTAGCTAACTATGGCTACACCTTC. This gives the protein CASSLDDRVANYGYTF.

This clonotype came up many times. This chain links TRBV7-2 with TRBJ2-7, with a possible D match to TRBD1 (6 bases). Germline V lookup: CDR1 SGHTA, CDR2 FQGNSA. V lost 1 base and J 4 bases, leaving 14 bases between the germline ends. The CDR3 runs 15 residues. Here the CDR3 reads CASSLVLGAGYEQYF. DNA for the CDR3: TGTGCCAGCAGCTTAGTCCTGGGGGCTGGGTACGAGCAGTACTTC.

Comment on this clonotype: A much larger clone lies a single base off, so this may be a read error. The chain links TRBV24-1 to TRBJ1-2, with D possibly matching TRBD1 (5 bases). Trimming removed 6 bases from V and 2 bases from J, with 21 bases in between. CDR1 is KGHDR, CDR2 SFDVKD, per germline. The CDR3 loop spans 17 amino acids. In DNA, the CDR3 is TGTGCCACCAGTTTATCGATAGAGGGGACGGTAAACTATGGCTACACCTTC. Translation gives CATSLSIEGTVNYGYTF.

On this clonotype: One end of the junction varies from germline; a read error may be responsible. The chain couples TRBV29-1 to TRBJ2-6; D not certain. The CDR3 consists of 10 residues. The germline V gene has CDR1 SQVTM and CDR2 ANQGSEA. The CDR3 loop reads CSVGAKVLTF. CDR3 DNA: TGCAGCGTTGGGGCCAAGGTCCTGACTTTC. Together with reference TRBV29-1 and TRBJ2-6, the CDR3 gives the full variable domain: SAVISQKPSRDICQRGTSLTIQCQVDSQVTMMFWYRQQPGQSLTLIATANQGSEATYESGFVIDKFPISRPNLTFSTLTVSNMSPEDSSIYLCSVGAKVLTFGAGSRLTVL.

In this sample, this clonotype turned up many times. This chain links TRBV7-9 with TRBJ1-1, with a tentative D call TRBD1 (5 bases). CDR1 SEHNR and CDR2 FQNEAQ come from the germline V gene (reference sequence). The CDR3 totals 12 residues. V gave up 4 bases and J gave up 6 bases, with 9 bases separating them. The CDR3 bases are TGTGCCAGCAGCTGGACAAACGCTGAAGCTTTCTTT. This encodes CASSWTNAEAFF.

V usage is TRBV7-9 and J usage is TRBJ1-3, with TRBD1 as a possible D gene (5 bases). The CDR3 runs 15 residues. Trimming took 6 bases from V and 8 from J, leaving 20 bases between them. The germline gives CDR1 SEHNR, CDR2 FQNEAQ (reference sequence). The CDR3 coding sequence is TGTGCCAGCAGTTTTACAGGCTCTATAAGCTACACCATATATTTT. Protein product: CASSFTGSISYTIYF.